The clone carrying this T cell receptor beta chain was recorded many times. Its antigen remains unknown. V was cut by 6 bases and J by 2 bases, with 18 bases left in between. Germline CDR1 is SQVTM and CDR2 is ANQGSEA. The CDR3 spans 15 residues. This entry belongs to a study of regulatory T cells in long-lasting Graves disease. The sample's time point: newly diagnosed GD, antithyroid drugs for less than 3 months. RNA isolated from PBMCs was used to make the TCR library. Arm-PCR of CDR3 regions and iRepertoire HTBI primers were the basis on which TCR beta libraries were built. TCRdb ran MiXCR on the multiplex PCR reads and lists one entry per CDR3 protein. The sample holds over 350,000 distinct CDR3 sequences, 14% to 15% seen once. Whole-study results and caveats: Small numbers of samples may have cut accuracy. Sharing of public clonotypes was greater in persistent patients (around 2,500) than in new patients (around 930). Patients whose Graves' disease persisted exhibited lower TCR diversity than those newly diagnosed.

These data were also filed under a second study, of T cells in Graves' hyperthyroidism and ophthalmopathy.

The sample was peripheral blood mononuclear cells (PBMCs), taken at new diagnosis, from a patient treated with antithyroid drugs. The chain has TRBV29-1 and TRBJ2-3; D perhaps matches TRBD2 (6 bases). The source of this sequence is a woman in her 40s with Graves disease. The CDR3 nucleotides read TGCAGCGTGGAAAGGGGTGTAGCGGTCACAGATACGCAGTATTTT. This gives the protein CSVERGVAVTDTQYF.